Following are 19 T cell receptor beta chains from one sample sequenced in a study of T cells after yellow fever vaccination. TCRdb called the 5' RACE reads again in MiXCR, with one record for every CDR3 protein. Of almost 600,000 distinct CDR3 sequences in the sample, roughly 14% were seen once. This material consisted of PBMCs, taken on the day of the yellow fever booster vaccination. These receptors were taken from a man under 40 who received the YFV17D yellow fever vaccine.

This clonotype was detected ten times or more. This chain connects TRBV7-9 to TRBJ1-5; D gene uncertain. This CDR3 has 13 residues. Looked up from germline, CDR1 is SEHNR and CDR2 is FQNEAQ (reference sequence). V was trimmed by 5 bases and J by 5 bases, leaving 10 bases between them. The DNA of the CDR3 is TGTGCCAGCAGCCCTGTTGGGGATCAGCCCCAGCATTTT. As protein: CASSPVGDQPQHF.

The V gene is TRBV30, the J gene TRBJ2-1; TRBD2 might be the D (6 bases). V shed 3 bases and J shed 9 bases, with 18 bases lying between them. This CDR3 has 14 residues. CDR1 and CDR2 from the germline V gene are GTSNPN and SVGIG (reference sequence). For the CDR3, the DNA is TGTGCCTGGAGGGGACTCGGTCGGGGCTTTGAGCAGTTCTTC. This encodes CAWRGLGRGFEQFF.

The V gene is TRBV29-1, the J gene TRBJ2-7, with 7 bases matching TRBD2. V lost 5 bases and J lost 4; bases outside the gene matches: 11. CDR1 SQVTM and CDR2 ANQGSEA come from the germline V gene. There are 14 residues in the CDR3. In DNA form, the CDR3 reads TGCAGCGTTACTTTAGCGGGCGCCCCTTACGAGCAGTACTTC. Protein product: CSVTLAGAPYEQYF.

The V and J genes are TRBV18 and TRBJ1-6, with a tentative D call TRBD1 (5 bases). The CDR3 loop spans 13 amino acids. V gave up 2 bases and J gave up 9 bases, with 8 bases separating them. Germline CDR1 KGHSH, CDR2 LQKENI. Here the CDR3 DNA reads TGTGCCAGCTCACCATCCGACAGTTCACCCCTCCACTTT. Encoded protein: CASSPSDSSPLHF.

V and J are TRBV10-3 and TRBJ2-5; TRBD1 matches 9 bases. V shed 3 bases and J 4 bases; nucleotides not matched to a gene: 6. This CDR3 comprises 15 residues. Germline V gene lookup returns CDR1 ENHRY and CDR2 SYGVKD. CDR3 in DNA: TGTGCCATCAGTGACAGGGACAGGGCGGGAGAGACCCAGTACTTC. It yields the protein CAISDRDRAGETQYF.

V is TRBV5-4 and J is TRBJ2-7; the match to TRBD1 covers 7 bases. The CDR3 spans 14 residues. Germline V gene sequence: CDR1 SGHNT, CDR2 YYREEE (reference sequence). Trimming took 5 bases from V and 1 from J; bases not matched to a gene: 6. As DNA, the CDR3 is TGTGCCAGCAGGGACAGGCTTAGTTCCTACGAGCAGTACTTC. Its translation: CASRDRLSSYEQYF. Combining the CDR3 with reference TRBV5-4 and TRBJ2-7 gives the whole variable domain ETGVTQSPTHLIKTRGQQVTLRCSSQSGHNTVSWYQQALGQGPQFIFQYYREEENGRGNFPPRFSGLQFPNYSSELNVNALELDDSALYLCASRDRLSSYEQYFGPGTRLTVT.

This clonotype was observed a handful of times. V gene TRBV9 combines with J gene TRBJ2-3; TRBD1 matches 9 bases. This CDR3 has 15 amino acids. The V and J ends lost 4 bases and 5 bases, in that order; junction bases with no gene match: 8. Germline loops: CDR1 SGDLS, CDR2 YYNGEE. The CDR3 reads CASSPRTGAGDTQYF. CDR3 nucleotides: TGTGCCAGCAGCCCACGGACAGGGGCGGGAGATACGCAGTATTTT.

This clonotype was counted at least ten times. This sequence joins TRBV12-3 or TRBV12-4 and TRBJ2-2; D perhaps matches TRBD1 (6 bases). The CDR3 contains 13 residues. Trimming cost V 6 bases and J 6 bases, with 11 bases left between them. CDR3 in amino acids: CASRGGSSGELFF. CDR3 DNA: TGTGCCAGCAGAGGGGGATCGTCCGGGGAGCTGTTTTTT.

The chain links TRBV29-1 to TRBJ2-1; D is unresolved. Germline V lookup: CDR1 SQVTM, CDR2 ANQGSEA. This CDR3 region has 13 residues. Trimming cost V 4 bases and J 4 bases, with 11 bases left between them. This chain's CDR3 is CSVGTQTYNEQFF. The DNA for the CDR3 is TGCAGCGTTGGGACCCAGACGTACAATGAGCAGTTCTTC.

The chain has TRBV7-9 and TRBJ2-3, with 9 bases identical to TRBD1. The CDR3 has 15 amino acids. V shed 4 bases, J shed 2 bases, and the junction held 4 bases outside the gene matches. Germline CDR1 and CDR2: SEHNR and FQNEAQ (reference sequence). Here the CDR3 DNA reads TGTGCCAGCAGCTCGGGACAGGGAACCACAGATACGCAGTATTTT. Translated: CASSSGQGTTDTQYF. Full variable domain (outside the CDR3, taken from reference TRBV7-9 and TRBJ2-3): DTGVSQNPRHKITKRGQNVTFRCDPISEHNRLYWYRQTLGQGPEFLTYFQNEAQLEKSRLLSDRFSAERPKGSFSTLEIQRTEQGDSAMYLCASSSGQGTTDTQYFGPGTRLTVL.

The chain is built from TRBV5-8 and TRBJ2-3; weak D call: TRBD1 (5 bases). The V and J ends lost 0 bases and 4 bases respectively, with 18 bases between them. This CDR3 is built from 17 residues. From germline, CDR1 is SGHTS and CDR2 YDEGEE. DNA for the CDR3: TGTGCCAGCAGCTTGGGGTCCTCCTACAGGTCGGCAGATACGCAGTATTTT. Protein: CASSLGSSYRSADTQYF.

The J gene is TRBJ2-3, the V gene TRBV11-3, with D possibly TRBD1 on 6 matching bases. The CDR3 is 13 amino acids. Germline-derived CDR1 and CDR2 are SGHNT and YENEEA. V was clipped by 3 bases and J by 6 bases, with 10 bases between them. In DNA form, the CDR3 reads TGTGCCAGCAGCTTCACTAGGGGGGATACGCAGTATTTT. It codes for CASSFTRGDTQYF.

The chain is built from TRBV27 and TRBJ2-7; the match to TRBD1 covers 8 bases. Germline V gives CDR1 MNHEY, CDR2 SMNVEV (reference sequence). The CDR3 extends over 16 amino acids. V was clipped by 3 bases and J by 2 bases; unmatched bases: 9. In DNA, the CDR3 is TGTGCCAGCAGTTTTAGGCCGGGACAGGCAGCCTACGAGCAGTACTTC. It encodes CASSFRPGQAAYEQYF.

This clonotype has a handful of counts. The rearrangement joins TRBV18 to TRBJ2-3, with D possibly called TRBD1 or TRBD2 (5 bases each). V was cut by 0 bases and J by 9 bases, with 13 bases left in between. The CDR3 contains 14 residues. Per the germline V gene, CDR1 is KGHSH and CDR2 is LQKENI. The CDR3 nucleotides read TGTGCCAGCTCACCACCGGGACCCATTATCACGCAGTATTTT. Its translation: CASSPPGPIITQYF. Using reference TRBV18 and TRBJ2-3 for the parts outside the CDR3, the full variable domain is NAGVMQNPRHLVRRRGQEARLRCSPMKGHSHVYWYRQLPEEGLKFMVYLQKENIIDESGMPKERFSAEFPKEGPSILRIQQVVRGDSAAYFCASSPPGPIITQYFGPGTRLTVL.

This clonotype was counted once. The chain is built from TRBV6-2 or TRBV6-3 and TRBJ2-1; 9 bases are shared with TRBD2. V lost 7 bases to trimming and J lost 6 bases; unmatched junction nucleotides: 7. The germline CDR1 and CDR2 sequences are MNHEY and SVGEGT. The CDR3 consists of 14 residues. The CDR3 protein is CASTSGLAGNEQFF. The CDR3 DNA reads TGTGCCAGCACTTCGGGACTAGCCGGCAATGAGCAGTTCTTC.

The chain is built from TRBV7-2 and TRBJ1-1; possible D gene TRBD1, 5 bases. The CDR3 has 13 amino acids. Deletions cut 0 bases from V and 10 bases from J, with 12 bases between. CDR1 is SGHTA and CDR2 is FQGNSA in the germline V gene. This chain's CDR3 is CASSLASGELAFF. DNA for the CDR3: TGTGCCAGCAGCTTAGCGTCGGGGGAACTAGCTTTCTTT.

The chain has TRBV24-1 and TRBJ2-1; TRBD2 matches at 8 bases. The CDR3 has 13 residues. Germline CDR1 KGHDR, CDR2 SFDVKD. With V trimmed by 9 bases and J by 7 bases, 7 bases remained unmatched. The CDR3: CATSSGFRNEQFF. CDR3 DNA sequence: TGTGCCACCTCTAGCGGGTTCAGGAATGAGCAGTTCTTC.

The J gene is TRBJ2-7, the V gene TRBV7-9, with 10 bases matching TRBD1. This CDR3 comprises 15 residues. The ends lost 4 bases at V and 6 bases at J; junction bases unmatched: 9. Germline V gene lookup returns CDR1 SEHNR and CDR2 FQNEAQ (reference sequence). The CDR3 here is CASSSGQGGYSEQYF. The CDR3 nucleotides read TGTGCCAGCAGCTCCGGACAGGGGGGATACAGCGAGCAGTACTTC. Looking up the rest from reference TRBV7-9 and TRBJ2-7 gives the full variable domain: DTGVSQNPRHKITKRGQNVTFRCDPISEHNRLYWYRQTLGQGPEFLTYFQNEAQLEKSRLLSDRFSAERPKGSFSTLEIQRTEQGDSAMYLCASSSGQGGYSEQYFGPGTRLTVT.

As to this clonotype: Germline is not matched at one junction end, which may reflect a read error. The chain is built from TRBV10-2 and TRBJ1-1; TRBD1 might be the D (5 bases). The CDR3 spans 14 residues. The germline gives CDR1 WSHSY, CDR2 SAAADI. This CDR3 reads CASSEWDGTAEAFF. CDR3 coding DNA: TGCGCCAGCAGCGAGTGGGACGGGACGGCTGAAGCTTTCTTT.